This TCR beta chain was identified during a study of T cell responses to AZD1222 COVID-19 vaccine. The ends were cut back, 0 bases at V and 2 bases at J, with 2 bases in the middle. The CDR3 runs to 13 residues. Per germline, CDR1 KGHDR and CDR2 SFDVKD. Profiled with immunoSEQ multiplex PCR; TCRdb holds only in-frame clones, not every one. The sample lists about 150,000 clones, over 90% seen once, with approximately 4.9% in the top ten. The chain employs TRBV24-1 and TRBJ2-3; D gene uncertain. This sequence was found in an adult in good health. Sequenced material: peripheral blood, taken on day 0 of AZD1222 vaccination. CDR3 sequence reads: CATSDLYTDTQYF. CDR3 in DNA: TGTGCCACCAGTGATTTGTACACAGATACGCAGTATTTT.